This entry lists 13 T cell receptor beta chains sequenced from one sample in a study of blood T cells in healthy people across ages. A second PCR of roughly 6 to 12 cycles used a sample-barcoded 5' primer and a J-beta primer mix. TCRdb itself ran the 5' RACE reads through MiXCR, one entry per CDR3 protein. This table holds 1.8 million or so distinct CDR3 sequences, about 39% found once. The sequenced sample consisted of blood. These receptors came from a human donor in good health.

The sample holds a few counts of this clonotype. The chain couples TRBV12-5 to TRBJ2-3, with a tentative D call TRBD1 (5 bases). The V and J ends lost 4 bases and 2 bases respectively, with 13 bases between them. This CDR3 comprises 15 residues. Germline-derived CDR1 and CDR2 are LGHNT and FRNRAP. The CDR3 loop is CASGYSDTSTDTQYF. The DNA for the CDR3 is TGTGCTAGTGGTTATTCGGACACCTCCACAGATACGCAGTATTTT.

This clonotype occurred a few times. This chain connects TRBV20-1 to TRBJ2-2; D is possibly TRBD2 (7 bases). V lost 3 bases and J lost 0, with 11 bases in between. The CDR3 runs 15 residues. Germline loops: CDR1 DFQATT, CDR2 SNEGSKA (reference sequence). CDR3 sequence (DNA): TGCAGTGCTAGTGGGGGGGCCACGAACACCGGGGAGCTGTTTTTT. It specifies CSASGGATNTGELFF.

This clonotype was counted a single time. The CDR3 nucleotides are TGCGCCAGCAGCGAGGGACAGGTCCGCGGCTACACCTTC. Amino acids: CASSEGQVRGYTF. The chain combines TRBV5-1 with TRBJ1-2; 8 bases line up with TRBD1. Germline V lookup: CDR1 SGHRS, CDR2 YFSETQ. This CDR3 comprises 13 residues. Trimming removed 4 bases from V and 8 bases from J; junction bases left unmatched: 7.

In its sample, this clonotype was seen once. The CDR3 bases are TGTGCCAGCAGCTTTCCGGCACCGGGGACCCAGTACTTC. It encodes CASSFPAPGTQYF. V gene TRBV5-6 combines with J gene TRBJ2-5; D gene ambiguous. CDR1 is SGHDT and CDR2 is YYEEEE in the germline V gene. This CDR3 spans 13 amino acids. V was clipped by 2 bases and J by 7 bases, with 12 bases between them.

This clonotype showed up just a few times. The chain has TRBV6-5 and TRBJ2-3; unclear D gene. CDR1 and CDR2 (germline): MNHEY, SVGAGI. With 4 bases removed from V and 2 bases from J, the gap between germline ends came to 13 bases. The CDR3 contains 15 residues. Here the CDR3 reads CASSLVAANTDTQYF. The CDR3 DNA reads as TGTGCCAGCAGTTTGGTGGCTGCGAACACAGATACGCAGTATTTT.

The chain uses TRBV5-1 and TRBJ2-5, with 11 bases matching TRBD2. Trimming at V came to 4 bases and at J to 2 bases, leaving 7 bases not matched to a gene. Looked up from germline, CDR1 is SGHRS and CDR2 is YFSETQ. This CDR3 is 16 amino acids long. The CDR3 nucleotides are TGCGCCAGCAGCACGGGACTAGCGGCGAGTCAAGAGACCCAGTACTTC. It specifies CASSTGLAASQETQYF.

CDR3 bases: TGCAGCGTTTGTAGGGAAAACATGGGCGAGCAGTACTTC. This sequence encodes CSVCRENMGEQYF. The gene calls are TRBV29-1 and TRBJ2-7; unclear D gene. The CDR3 runs 13 residues. V was trimmed by 5 bases and J by 6 bases, leaving 17 bases between them. Per the germline V gene, CDR1 is SQVTM and CDR2 is ANQGSEA.

This chain joins TRBV6-6 and TRBJ2-5, with 8 nucleotides matching TRBD2. Germline V gene lookup returns CDR1 MNHNY and CDR2 SVGAGI (reference sequence). The V gene end was trimmed by 5 bases and the J gene end by 5 bases; junction bases not matched to a gene: 7. The CDR3 is 14 amino acids. This CDR3 is CASSRGGLGETQYF. The CDR3 nucleotides are TGTGCCAGCAGTCGGGGGGGCCTGGGGGAGACCCAGTACTTC.

On this clonotype itself: Its ends do not fully match the called genes, so a read error is possible. CDR3 bases: TGTCCCAGCAGGCCTCCGGGACAGACCTACGAGCAGTACTTC. Encoded protein: CPSRPPGQTYEQYF. The rearrangement uses TRBV6-1 and TRBJ2-7; 7 bases map to TRBD1. Germline V lookup: CDR1 MNHNS, CDR2 SASEGT. CDR3 length: 14 amino acids.

The chain joins TRBV6-5 to TRBJ2-5; D uncertain. This CDR3 comprises 13 residues. Per germline, CDR1 MNHEY and CDR2 SVGAGI. V shed 8 bases and J shed 1 base, with 11 bases lying between them. CDR3 nucleotides: TGTGCCAGCGCCCCCCGGGCCCAAGAGACCCAGTACTTC. This encodes CASAPRAQETQYF.

This clonotype was detected a few times. The chain uses TRBV9 and TRBJ1-5; D is undetermined. Germline values: CDR1 SGDLS, CDR2 YYNGEE. The V end was cut by 4 bases, the J end by 2 bases, with 10 bases between. The CDR3 runs 14 residues. The CDR3 spells CASSSTSGNQPQHF. The CDR3 DNA reads as TGTGCCAGCAGCTCAACATCGGGCAATCAGCCCCAGCATTTT.

This clonotype has at least ten counts. This chain uses TRBV20-1 with TRBJ2-3, with 8 bases lining up with TRBD2. After removal of 1 base from V and 3 bases from J, the junction contained 0 bases not matched to a gene. The CDR3 has 13 residues. Germline-derived CDR1 and CDR2 are DFQATT and SNEGSKA (reference sequence). CDR3 bases: TGCAGTGCTAGAGCGGGAGGGACAGATACGCAGTATTTT. It encodes CSARAGGTDTQYF.

The genes are TRBV2 and TRBJ2-4, with a weak D call TRBD1 (6 bases). The CDR3 is made up of 16 amino acids. Germline V lookup: CDR1 SNHLY, CDR2 FYNNEI. Between the trimmed V and J ends, which lost 2 bases and 6 bases, there was a span of 17 bases. The CDR3 DNA reads as TGTGCCAGCAGTGAAAATCCGACAGGCCCTCCAAACATTCAGTACTTC. This translates into CASSENPTGPPNIQYF.